This T cell receptor (beta chain) emerged from a study of patients and donors after allogeneic stem cell transplantation. This clonotype was counted a few times. CDR3 length: 18 residues. CDR1 and CDR2 from the germline V gene are LNHNV and YYDKDF (reference sequence). Germline trimming cut 2 bases from V and 7 bases from J; bases unmatched to any gene: 12. TCRdb reprocessed the RT-PCR reads with MiXCR, giving one entry per CDR3 protein. Here the sample spans about 410,000 distinct CDR3 sequences, 15% to 20% being singletons. V is TRBV15 and J is TRBJ2-2, with 11 bases identical to TRBD2. The clonotype was recovered from a human donor who was either an allogeneic HSCT recipient or a stem cell or donor lymphocyte infusion donor (not recorded which). It is not recorded whose cells these are; they may come from a transplant donor. The source material was blood, either unsorted or a sorted T cell fraction (not recorded which). CDR3 loop: CATSRTLAGGRSDGELFF. The CDR3 bases are TGTGCCACCAGCAGAACTTTAGCGGGGGGGCGTTCGGACGGGGAGCTGTTTTTT.